This TCR beta chain was recorded in a study of blood T cell repertoires in COVID-19. Study context: The origin of the acute and convalescent COVID-19 samples was the United States, Italy and Spain. T cells, B-cell-depleted T cells, or PBMCs provided the cDNA or gDNA that served as material.

This CDR3 region has 19 residues. J lost 0 bases, V lost 1 base, and 11 bases had no gene match. Germline CDR1 MGHRA, CDR2 YSYEKL. In the authors' methods: Using reference gene primer amplification, nucleated cell counts were estimated. Repertoires were generated with immunoSEQ multiplex PCR, while TCRdb's copy carries only in-frame clones and drops some. The DNA was the basis for D and trimming; V, J and clone size are from that table. The table lists 300,000 to 450,000 clones, roughly 85% of them singletons. This receptor was obtained from a woman in her late teens or twenties with acute or convalescent COVID-19. The chain recombines TRBV4-1 with TRBJ2-3, with TRBD2 identical over 9 bases. The sample was peripheral blood. CDR3 coding DNA: TGCGCCAGCAGCCAAGTATGGCTAGCGGGATTCCCGAGCACAGATACGCAGTATTTT. Translated, it gives CASSQVWLAGFPSTDTQYF.